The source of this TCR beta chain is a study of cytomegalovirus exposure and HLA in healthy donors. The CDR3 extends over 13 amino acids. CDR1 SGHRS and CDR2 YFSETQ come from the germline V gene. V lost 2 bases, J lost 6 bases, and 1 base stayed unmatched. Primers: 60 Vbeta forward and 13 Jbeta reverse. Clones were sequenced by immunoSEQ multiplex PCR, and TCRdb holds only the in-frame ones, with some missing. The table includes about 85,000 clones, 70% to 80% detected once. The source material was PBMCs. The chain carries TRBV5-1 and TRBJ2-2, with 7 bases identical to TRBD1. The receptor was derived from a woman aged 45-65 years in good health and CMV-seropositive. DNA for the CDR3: TGCGCCAGCAGCTTCACAGGGGCCGGGGAGCTGTTTTTT. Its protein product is CASSFTGAGELFF.